This entry concerns a single T cell receptor (beta chain). This clone's antigen is unknown. It has no much larger one-base neighbor in the sample; base qualities were not kept. The CDR3 runs 14 residues from the cysteine to the phenylalanine. This entry keeps only the CDR3 DNA: 42 bases, framed from base 1. V drops 2 bases and J drops 1 base, leaving 8 bases in between. CDR1 MNHNS and CDR2 SASEGT were looked up in the germline V gene. TCRbeta CDR3 regions were amplified from genomic DNA using the immunoSEQ Assay, a bias-controlled multiplex PCR. The original pipeline was this. Nucleated cell counts per sample were estimated from amplification of reference gene primers within the assay. Sequence reads were collapsed and filtered to measure the absolute abundance of every unique TCRbeta CDR3 rearrangement. For each sample, productive Simpson clonality was calculated by taking the square root of Simpson's diversity index across productive rearrangements. TCRdb retrieved this table from immuneACCESS and kept in-frame rearrangements only. Not all clones are present; in checked studies, unresolved V genes account for under half, and no reason is known for the remainder. Clone size and the V and J calls come from that table; the DNA yielded D and trimming. Present in this sample are more than 300,000 clones, roughly 90% of which were seen just once. The ten top clones hold nearly 6.5% of the sample.

The data originate from a study of blood T cell repertoires in COVID-19 (dated by TCRdb to about 2020). Background for the entire study: Samples covering the acute and convalescent phases of COVID-19 were provided by collaborators in the United States, Italy and Spain. Sample metadata almost always included a de-identified subject ID, COVID-19 status, age in years and sex. HLA class I and class II types, where available, came from metadata supplied by the sample provider rather than from assay-based typing. The samples were drawn from two sources: the first 160 participants of the ongoing ImmuneRACE study, and 1,000 to 1,500 subjects contributed by 6 global collaborators. Subjects who had been exposed to COVID-19, were actively infected with it, or had recovered from it provided the deeply sampled blood TCRbeta repertoires that made up the dataset. A freely available public database, intended as a resource for researchers studying the immune response to SARS-CoV-2, is where the repertoires were released. The prospective study material was composed of cDNA or gDNA derived from T cells, B-cell-depleted T cells, or PBMCs. The paper's findings and limits, for the study overall: The quantity of clinical and demographic metadata differed by source and by participant and was supplied without curation.

Samples from volunteer blood donors who had recovered from COVID-19 were contributed by a second Seattle source. The collaborating institutions used their own protocols to collect whole blood in K2EDTA tubes. Collaborator samples were shipped for TCRbeta analysis as frozen whole blood, isolated PBMCs, or DNA extracted from either sample type. In this chain, TRBV6-1 is recombined with TRBJ1-1; TRBD1 is possibly the D segment (6 matching bases). Sequencing was carried out using peripheral blood. The sequence came from a man between 18 and 29 years old who had recovered from COVID-19. The CDR3 protein: CASSETGTNTEAFF. The nucleotide sequence is TGTGCCAGCAGTGAAACAGGGACGAACACTGAAGCTTTCTTT.